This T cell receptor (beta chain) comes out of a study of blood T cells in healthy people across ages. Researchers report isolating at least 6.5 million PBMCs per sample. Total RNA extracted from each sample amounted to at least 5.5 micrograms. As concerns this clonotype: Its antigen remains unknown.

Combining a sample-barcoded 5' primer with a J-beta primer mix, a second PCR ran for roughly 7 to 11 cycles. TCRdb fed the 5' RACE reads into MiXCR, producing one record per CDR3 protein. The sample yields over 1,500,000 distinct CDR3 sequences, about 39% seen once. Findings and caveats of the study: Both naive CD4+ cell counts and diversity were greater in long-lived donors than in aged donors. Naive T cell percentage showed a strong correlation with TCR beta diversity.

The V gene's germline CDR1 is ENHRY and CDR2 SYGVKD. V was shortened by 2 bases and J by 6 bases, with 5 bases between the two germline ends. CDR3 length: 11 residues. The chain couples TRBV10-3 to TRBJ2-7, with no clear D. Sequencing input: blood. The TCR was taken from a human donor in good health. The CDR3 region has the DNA TGTGCCATCAGTGAGGGGATCGAGCAGTACTTC. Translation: CAISEGIEQYF.